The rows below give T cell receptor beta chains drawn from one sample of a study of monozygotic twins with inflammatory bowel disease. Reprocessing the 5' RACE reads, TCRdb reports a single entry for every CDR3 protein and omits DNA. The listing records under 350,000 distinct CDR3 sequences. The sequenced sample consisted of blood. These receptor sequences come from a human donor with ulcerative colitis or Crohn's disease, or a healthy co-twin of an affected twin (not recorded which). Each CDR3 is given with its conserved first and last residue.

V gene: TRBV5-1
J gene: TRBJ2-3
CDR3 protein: CASSQGLAASTDTQYF

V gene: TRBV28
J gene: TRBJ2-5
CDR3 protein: CASSRNGRIETQYF

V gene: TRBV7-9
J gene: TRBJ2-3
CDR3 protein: CASTYQGGGTDTQYF

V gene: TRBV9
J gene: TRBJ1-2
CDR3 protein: CASSSTLYGYTF

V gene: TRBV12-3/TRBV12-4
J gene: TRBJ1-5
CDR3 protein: CASTMGGFFQHF

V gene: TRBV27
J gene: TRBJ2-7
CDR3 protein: CASRDWTSGGSYEQYF

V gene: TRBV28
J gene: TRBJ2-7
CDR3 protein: CASSLLAGVNEQYF

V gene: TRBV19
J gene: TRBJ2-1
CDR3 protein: CASSTPGREQFF

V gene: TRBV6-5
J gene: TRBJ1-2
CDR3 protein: CASSYSYPRDRGVYTF

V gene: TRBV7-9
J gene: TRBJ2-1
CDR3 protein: CASSLLPPNEQFF

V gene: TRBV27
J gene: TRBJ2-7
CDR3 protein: CASGLGGRYEQYF

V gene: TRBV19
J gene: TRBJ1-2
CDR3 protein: CASSIGDRRGCTF

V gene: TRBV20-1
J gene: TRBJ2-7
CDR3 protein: CSAPMGTGVVYF

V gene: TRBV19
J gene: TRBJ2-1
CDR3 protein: CASSTPGLFYNEQFF

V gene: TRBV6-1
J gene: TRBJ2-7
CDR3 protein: CASREAGTGVYEQYF

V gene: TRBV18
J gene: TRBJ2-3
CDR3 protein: CASSRLGTSVPDTQYF

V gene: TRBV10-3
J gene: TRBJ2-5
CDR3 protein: CAISEGRVLETQYF

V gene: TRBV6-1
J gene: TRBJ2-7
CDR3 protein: CASTKGTRAYEQYF

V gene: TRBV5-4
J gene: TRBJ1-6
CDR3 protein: CASSKERSSYNSPLHF

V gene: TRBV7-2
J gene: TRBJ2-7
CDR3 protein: CASSLRPPPHEQYF

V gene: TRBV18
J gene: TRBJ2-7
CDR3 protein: CASSPDGGRGYEQYF

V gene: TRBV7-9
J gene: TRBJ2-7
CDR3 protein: CASSLADSFYEQYF

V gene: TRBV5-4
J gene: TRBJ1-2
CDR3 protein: CASSSSEYGYTF

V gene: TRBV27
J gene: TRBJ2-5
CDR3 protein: CASWPGGGLETQYF

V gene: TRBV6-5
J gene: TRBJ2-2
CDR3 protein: CASSTRPGSTGELFF

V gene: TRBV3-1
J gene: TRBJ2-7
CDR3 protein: CASSQGDLRPYEQYF

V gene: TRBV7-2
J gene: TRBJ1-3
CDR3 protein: CASSYPRAGYSGNTIYF

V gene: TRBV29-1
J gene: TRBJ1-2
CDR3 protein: CSVVSEYGYTF

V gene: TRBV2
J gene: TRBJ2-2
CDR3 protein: CASSGLRTANTGELFF

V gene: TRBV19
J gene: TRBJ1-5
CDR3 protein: CASSVTGLGNQPQHF

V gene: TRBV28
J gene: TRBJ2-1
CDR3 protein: CASSLATGGTSVSNEQFF

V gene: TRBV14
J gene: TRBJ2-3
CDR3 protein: CASSLLIPDTQYF

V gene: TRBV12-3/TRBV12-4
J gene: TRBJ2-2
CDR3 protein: CASSLGQGATGELFF

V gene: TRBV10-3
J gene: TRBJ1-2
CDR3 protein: CAIRIPPGDGYTF

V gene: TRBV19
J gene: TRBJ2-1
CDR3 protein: CATLSGSYNEQFF

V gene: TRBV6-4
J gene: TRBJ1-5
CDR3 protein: CASSDSGEAQHF

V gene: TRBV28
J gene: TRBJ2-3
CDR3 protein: CASRSQGVSDTQYF

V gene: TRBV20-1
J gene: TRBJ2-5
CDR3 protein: CSARTGGETQYF

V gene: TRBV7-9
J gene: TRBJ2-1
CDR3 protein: CASSSIFTGIHEQFF

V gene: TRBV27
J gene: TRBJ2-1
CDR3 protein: CASSKGLAGGANEQFF

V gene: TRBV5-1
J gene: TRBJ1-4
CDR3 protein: CASSSTGQTILGEKLFF

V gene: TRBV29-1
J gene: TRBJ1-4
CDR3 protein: CSVGTGGGGEKLFF

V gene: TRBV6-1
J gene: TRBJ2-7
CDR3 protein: CASSRGGQGSYEQYF

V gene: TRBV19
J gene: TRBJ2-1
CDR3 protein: CASSIDPGSYNEQFF

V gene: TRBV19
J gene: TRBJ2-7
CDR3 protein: CASSRWAGPYEQYF

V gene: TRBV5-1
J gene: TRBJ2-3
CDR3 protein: CASSLGAGWADTQYF

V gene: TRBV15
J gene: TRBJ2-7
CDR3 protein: CATSIGTDSYEQYF